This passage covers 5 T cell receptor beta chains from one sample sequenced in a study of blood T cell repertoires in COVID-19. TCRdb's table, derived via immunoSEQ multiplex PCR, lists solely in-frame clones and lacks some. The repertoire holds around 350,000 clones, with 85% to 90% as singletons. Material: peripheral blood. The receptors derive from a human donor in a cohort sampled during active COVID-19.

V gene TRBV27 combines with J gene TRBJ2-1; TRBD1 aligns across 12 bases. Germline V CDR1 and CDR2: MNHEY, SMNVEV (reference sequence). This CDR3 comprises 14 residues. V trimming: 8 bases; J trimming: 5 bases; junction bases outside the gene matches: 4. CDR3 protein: CASSWDRGHNEQFF. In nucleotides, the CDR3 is TGTGCCAGCTCCTGGGACAGGGGGCACAATGAGCAGTTCTTC.

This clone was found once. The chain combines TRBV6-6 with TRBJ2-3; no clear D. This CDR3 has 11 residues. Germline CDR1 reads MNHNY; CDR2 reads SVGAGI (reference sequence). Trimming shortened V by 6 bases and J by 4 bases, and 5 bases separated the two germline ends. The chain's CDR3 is CASRESDTQYF. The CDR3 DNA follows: TGTGCCAGCAGAGAGTCAGATACGCAGTATTTT.

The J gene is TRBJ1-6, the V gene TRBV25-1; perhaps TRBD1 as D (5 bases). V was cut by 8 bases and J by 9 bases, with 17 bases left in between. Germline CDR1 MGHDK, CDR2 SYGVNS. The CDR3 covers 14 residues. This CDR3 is CASSTGGASSPLHF. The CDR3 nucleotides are TGTGCCAGCTCCACGGGAGGGGCGAGTTCACCCCTCCACTTT.

The CDR3 region is CASSVQGIGTEAFF. CDR3 coding DNA: TGTGCCAGCAGCGTACAGGGTATAGGAACTGAAGCTTTCTTT. V usage is TRBV9 and J usage is TRBJ1-1; TRBD1 is a possible D gene (5 bases). Trimming took 1 base from V and 5 from J, leaving 12 bases between them. In germline, CDR1 is SGDLS, CDR2 YYNGEE. The CDR3 runs 14 residues.

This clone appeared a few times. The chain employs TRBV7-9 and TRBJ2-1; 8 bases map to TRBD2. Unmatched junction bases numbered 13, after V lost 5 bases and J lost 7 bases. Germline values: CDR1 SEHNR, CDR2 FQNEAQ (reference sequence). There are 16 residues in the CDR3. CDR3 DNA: TGTGCCAGCAGCCCGAGAGGGAGCGGGAGCAGGAATGAGCAGTTCTTC. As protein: CASSPRGSGSRNEQFF.